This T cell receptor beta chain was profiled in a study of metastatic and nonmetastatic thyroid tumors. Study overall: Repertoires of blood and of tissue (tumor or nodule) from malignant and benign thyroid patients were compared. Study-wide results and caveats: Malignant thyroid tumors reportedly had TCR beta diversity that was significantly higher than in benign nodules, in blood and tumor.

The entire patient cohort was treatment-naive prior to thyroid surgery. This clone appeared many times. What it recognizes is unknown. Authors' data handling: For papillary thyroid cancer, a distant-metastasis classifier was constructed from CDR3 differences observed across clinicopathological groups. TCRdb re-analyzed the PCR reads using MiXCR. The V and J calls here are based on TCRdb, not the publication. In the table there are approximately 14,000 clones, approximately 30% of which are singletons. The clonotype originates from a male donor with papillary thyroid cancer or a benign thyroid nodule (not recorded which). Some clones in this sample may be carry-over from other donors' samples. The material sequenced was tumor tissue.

As DNA, the CDR3 is TGCAGCGCTCTGGGACAGTCTGGGGCCAACGTCCTGACTTTC. Translated: CSALGQSGANVLTF. The rearrangement joins TRBV29-1 to TRBJ2-6; 7 bases are shared with TRBD1. The CDR3 runs 14 residues. V gave up 7 bases and J gave up 1 base; unmatched junction bases: 4. In germline, CDR1 is SQVTM, CDR2 ANQGSEA.